A single count supports the clone carrying this T cell receptor beta chain. Its antigen is as yet unknown. Trimming took off 3 bases at V and 6 bases at J, with 9 bases between the two ends. Germline V lookup: CDR1 SGHTA, CDR2 FQGNSA. The CDR3 runs 13 residues. The source of the sample is a study of yellow fever vaccine responses in identical twins. Study-wide results and caveats: Twins' T cell vaccine responses reportedly looked partly convergent, partly personalized.

TCRdb reprocessed the RT-PCR reads with MiXCR, giving one entry per CDR3 protein. The sample consists of about 23,000 distinct CDR3 sequences, roughly 80% of them appearing once. This receptor was identified in a woman aged 18-29 years who received the yellow fever vaccine. Source: T cells from blood (PBMCs), unsorted or a sorted subset (not recorded which), taken before or after yellow fever vaccination (not recorded which). This sequence joins TRBV7-2 and TRBJ2-1; possible D gene TRBD1, 6 bases. The CDR3, as DNA: TGTGCCAGCAGCTTCAGGGGACGCAATGAGCAGTTCTTC. Translated: CASSFRGRNEQFF. Full variable domain (outside the CDR3, taken from reference TRBV7-2 and TRBJ2-1): GAGVSQSPSNKVTEKGKDVELRCDPISGHTALYWYRQSLGQGLEFLIYFQGNSAPDKSGLPSDRFSAERTGGSVSTLTIQRTQQEDSAVYLCASSFRGRNEQFFGPGTRLTVL.